A single sample gave rise to the 22 T cell receptor beta chains below, sequenced in a study of blood T cell repertoires in COVID-19. Clones were read by immunoSEQ multiplex PCR, and TCRdb kept only the in-frame ones, dropping some. The sample includes more than 350,000 clones, about 90% of them seen just once. The sequenced material came from peripheral blood. These receptors were collected from a woman in her twenties or thirties with COVID-19, enrolled during active disease.

This clone was observed a few times. The rearrangement joins TRBV6-5 to TRBJ2-1, with D uncertain. The CDR3 loop spans 13 amino acids. V shed 4 bases and J shed 9 bases, with 13 bases lying between them. Germline CDR1 reads MNHEY; CDR2 reads SVGAGI. CDR3 sequence: CASSSHDGLEQFF. The CDR3 nucleotides are TGTGCCAGCAGTTCACATGATGGGCTTGAGCAGTTCTTC.

The chain employs TRBV28 and TRBJ2-2, with D maybe TRBD2 (5 bases). With 6 bases removed from V and 3 bases from J, the gap between germline ends came to 17 bases. The CDR3 loop spans 16 amino acids. Germline CDR1 reads MDHEN; CDR2 reads SYDVKM. CDR3 residues: CASSSPETRDTGELFF. The CDR3 region has the DNA TGTGCCAGCAGCTCACCAGAAACTAGGGACACCGGGGAGCTGTTTTTT.

The chain uses TRBV24-1 and TRBJ2-2, with a possible D match to TRBD2 (6 bases). Germline V gene lookup returns CDR1 KGHDR and CDR2 SFDVKD. The CDR3 spans 14 residues. Trimming took 7 bases from V and 2 from J, leaving 10 bases between them. The CDR3 here is CATRAGSNTGELFF. The CDR3 DNA reads TGTGCCACCAGAGCGGGCTCAAACACCGGGGAGCTGTTTTTT.

The genes are TRBV30 and TRBJ1-2; a weak D match, TRBD1 (6 bases). Germline assignment: CDR1 GTSNPN and CDR2 SVGIG (reference sequence). The CDR3 is made up of 11 amino acids. V lost 7 bases, J lost 3 bases, and 9 bases lay in between. CDR3 nucleotides: TGTGCCTTGCGGACAGACTATGGCTACACCTTC. Protein product: CALRTDYGYTF.

This clone came up a few times. V and J are TRBV11-3 and TRBJ2-1; possibly TRBD1 for D (7 bases). The V gene lost 5 bases and the J gene lost 4 bases, with 15 bases spanning the gap. CDR1 SGHNT and CDR2 YENEEA come from the germline V gene. The CDR3 is made up of 15 amino acids. CDR3 sequence (DNA): TGTGCCAGCAGCCAGGGGGGACCCACTTACAATGAGCAGTTCTTC. This encodes CASSQGGPTYNEQFF.

This clone has a single count. The V gene is TRBV6-1, the J gene TRBJ2-3, with 9 bases lining up with TRBD2. Germline assignment: CDR1 MNHNS and CDR2 SASEGT. The CDR3 is 16 amino acids. After removal of 2 bases from V and 9 bases from J, the junction contained 12 bases not matched to a gene. This CDR3 reads CASSESRLAAIQTQYF. CDR3 DNA: TGTGCCAGCAGTGAATCCCGACTAGCGGCCATTCAAACGCAGTATTTT.

V usage is TRBV6-6 and J usage is TRBJ1-6; D unclear. Germline loops: CDR1 MNHNY, CDR2 SVGAGI (reference sequence). Trimming removed 0 bases from V and 10 bases from J, with 13 bases in between. This CDR3 region has 15 residues. CDR3 sequence reads: CASSYSGSEGSPLHF. DNA of the CDR3: TGTGCCAGCAGTTACTCTGGGAGTGAAGGGTCACCCCTCCACTTT.

In this sample, this clone turned up once. The J gene is TRBJ2-7, the V gene TRBV6-2 or TRBV6-3; 7 positions match TRBD1. This CDR3 is 16 amino acids long. Germline CDR1 reads MNHEY; CDR2 reads SVGEGT. V dropped 6 bases and J dropped 2; count of bases not matched to a gene: 13. CDR3 protein: CASSWGQTYNPYEQYF. CDR3 bases: TGTGCCAGCAGCTGGGGACAGACGTACAACCCCTACGAGCAGTACTTC.

In DNA form, the CDR3 reads TGTGCCAGCAGGTTAGCGGGAGGGAGCTCCTACAATGAGCAGTTCTTC. Protein: CASRLAGGSSYNEQFF. The genes are TRBV2 and TRBJ2-1; 11 nucleotides match TRBD2. The CDR3 is made up of 16 amino acids. V shed 6 bases and J 0 bases; nucleotides not matched to a gene: 4. In germline, CDR1 is SNHLY, CDR2 FYNNEI.

The chain joins TRBV7-2 to TRBJ1-1; D call uncertain. Looked up from germline, CDR1 is SGHTA and CDR2 is FQGNSA. Trimming shortened V by 8 bases and J by 4 bases, and 11 bases separated the two germline ends. The CDR3 extends over 12 amino acids. The CDR3 sequence: CASLTPGTEAFF. The CDR3 DNA is TGTGCCAGCCTGACCCCGGGCACTGAAGCTTTCTTT. Complete variable domain (other parts from reference TRBV7-2 and TRBJ1-1): GAGVSQSPSNKVTEKGKDVELRCDPISGHTALYWYRQSLGQGLEFLIYFQGNSAPDKSGLPSDRFSAERTGGSVSTLTIQRTQQEDSAVYLCASLTPGTEAFFGQGTRLTVV.

The V call is TRBV2, the J call TRBJ1-5, with TRBD1 as a possible D gene (6 bases). CDR3 size: 15 residues. The V and J ends lost 3 bases and 3 bases respectively, with 12 bases between them. In germline, CDR1 is SNHLY, CDR2 FYNNEI. The CDR3 nucleotides are TGTGCCAGCAGTGAGAGGGACATCCCCAATCAGCCCCAGCATTTT. Translated, it gives CASSERDIPNQPQHF.

This chain links TRBV6-5 with TRBJ2-2, with 9 bases that match TRBD2. In germline, CDR1 is MNHEY, CDR2 SVGAGI. After removal of 7 bases from V and 5 bases from J, the junction contained 8 bases not matched to a gene. The CDR3 is 15 amino acids. This CDR3 reads CASNLAGSQTGELFF. The CDR3 DNA reads TGTGCCAGCAATCTAGCGGGAAGTCAAACCGGGGAGCTGTTTTTT.

The V gene is TRBV2, the J gene TRBJ2-7, with D possibly matching TRBD2 (5 bases). Trimming removed 9 bases at V and 2 bases at J, with 11 bases between. The germline V gene has CDR1 SNHLY and CDR2 FYNNEI. The CDR3 consists of 12 residues. This CDR3 reads CASTGWPYEQYF. In DNA form, the CDR3 reads TGTGCCAGTACGGGATGGCCCTACGAGCAGTACTTC.

The V gene is TRBV5-1, the J gene TRBJ1-4; D gene ambiguous. Germline CDR1 and CDR2: SGHRS and YFSETQ. The CDR3 loop spans 12 amino acids. The germline V and J ends were trimmed by 4 bases and 8 bases, with 9 bases remaining between them. The CDR3 sequence: CASSQVPEKLFF. DNA for the CDR3: TGCGCCAGCAGCCAGGTCCCGGAAAAACTGTTTTTT.

This clone was counted between two and nine times. This chain uses TRBV20-1 with TRBJ1-1; tentatively, D is TRBD1 (5 bases). CDR3 length equals 13 residues. V was clipped by 3 bases and J by 8 bases, with 16 bases between them. Germline assignment: CDR1 DFQATT and CDR2 SNEGSKA (reference sequence). The CDR3 region is CSASAPAGGEAFF. DNA of the CDR3: TGCAGTGCTAGTGCGCCCGCCGGGGGAGAAGCTTTCTTT.

The chain has TRBV7-9 and TRBJ2-1, with 11 bases identical to TRBD2. With 4 bases clipped from V and 7 bases from J, the junction kept 6 bases outside the gene matches. CDR1 SEHNR and CDR2 FQNEAQ come from the germline V gene (reference sequence). The CDR3 is made up of 15 amino acids. CDR3 sequence (DNA): TGTGCCAGCAGCTCTCTGATAGCGGGAGGGAATGAGCAGTTCTTC. Amino acid sequence: CASSSLIAGGNEQFF.

V usage is TRBV5-1 and J usage is TRBJ2-5; 8 bases align to TRBD2. The CDR3 spans 15 residues. V gave up 4 bases and J gave up 7 bases; unmatched junction bases: 12. Germline CDR1 and CDR2: SGHRS and YFSETQ. CDR3 nucleotides: TGCGCCAGCAGCCCCCTAACTAGCGGAGAAGGGACCCAGTACTTC. This translates into CASSPLTSGEGTQYF.

The chain is built from TRBV6-6 and TRBJ1-4; the D gene is possibly TRBD1 (5 bases). V lost 5 bases, J lost 7 bases, and 14 bases lay in between. This CDR3 contains 14 residues. The germline gives CDR1 MNHNY, CDR2 SVGAGI (reference sequence). The CDR3 DNA follows: TGTGCCAGCAGTGACCCAGGGAGGGGTGAAAAACTGTTTTTT. Its translation: CASSDPGRGEKLFF.

CDR3 amino acids: CASSYIYEQYF. CDR3 sequence (DNA): TGTGCCAGCAGTTACATCTACGAGCAGTACTTC. The chain joins TRBV12-3 or TRBV12-4 to TRBJ2-7; D call uncertain. The V end was cut by 4 bases, the J end by 3 bases, with 4 bases between. There are 11 residues in the CDR3.

This sequence joins TRBV2 and TRBJ2-5; D is possibly TRBD1 (6 bases). The CDR3 has 15 amino acids. Per the germline V gene, CDR1 is SNHLY and CDR2 is FYNNEI. V was trimmed by 10 bases and J by 5 bases, leaving 23 bases between them. The CDR3 DNA sequence: TGTGCCATCTCCCAGGGGCAGGGGCGCGGCGAGACCCAGTACTTC. It encodes CAISQGQGRGETQYF. The variable domain in full, completed from reference TRBV2 and TRBJ2-5, reads EPEVTQTPSHQVTQMGQEVILRCVPISNHLYFYWYRQILGQKVEFLVSFYNNEISEKSEIFDDQFSVERPDGSNFTLKIRSTKLEDSAMYFCAISQGQGRGETQYFGPGTRLLVL.

By share, this clone ranks as large. The chain carries TRBV7-3 and TRBJ1-5; D is ambiguous. V was pared by 3 bases and J by 9 bases, with 9 bases between. CDR1 is SGHTA, CDR2 FQGTGA, per germline. This CDR3 is 12 amino acids long. CDR3: CASSFLSRPQHF. The CDR3 DNA is TGTGCCAGCAGCTTTTTATCTAGGCCCCAGCATTTT.

This rearrangement joins TRBV6-6 to TRBJ2-7; 9 bases agree with TRBD1. The CDR3 length is 14 residues. The V segment lost 6 bases and the J segment 4 bases; nucleotides outside the gene matches: 7. Germline V gives CDR1 MNHNY, CDR2 SVGAGI (reference sequence). This CDR3 is CASSTMGQGYEQYF. The CDR3 nucleotides are TGTGCCAGCAGCACCATGGGACAGGGTTACGAGCAGTACTTC.